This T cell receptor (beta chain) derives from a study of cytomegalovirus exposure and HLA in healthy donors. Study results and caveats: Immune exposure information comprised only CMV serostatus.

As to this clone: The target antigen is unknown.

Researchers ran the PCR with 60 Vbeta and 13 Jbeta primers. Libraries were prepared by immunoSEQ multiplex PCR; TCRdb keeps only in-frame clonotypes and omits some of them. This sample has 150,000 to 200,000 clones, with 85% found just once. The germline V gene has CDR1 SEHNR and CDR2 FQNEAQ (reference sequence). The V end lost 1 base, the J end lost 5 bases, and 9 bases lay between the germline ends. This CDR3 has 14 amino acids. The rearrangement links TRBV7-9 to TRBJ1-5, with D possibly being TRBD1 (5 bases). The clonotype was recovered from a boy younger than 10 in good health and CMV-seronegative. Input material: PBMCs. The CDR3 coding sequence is TGTGCCAGCAGCTTAGGGGGGGGTGATCAGCCCCAGCATTTT. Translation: CASSLGGGDQPQHF.